The clone carrying this T cell receptor (beta chain) appeared a few times. This entry belongs to a study of T-cell reconstitution after alpha-beta-depleted transplantation in children. Germline V lookup: CDR1 SGHDT, CDR2 YYEEEE. Germline trimming cut 3 bases from V and 3 bases from J; bases unmatched to any gene: 7. This CDR3 contains 15 residues. Unique molecular identifiers tagged the TCRbeta library. In TCRdb, the PCR reads were re-called with MiXCR into one record per CDR3 protein. The profile shows 500,000 or so distinct CDR3 sequences, 30% to 35% of them singletons. Sequenced material: PBMCs from the stem cell graft donor, taken from the stem cell graft. The V gene is TRBV5-6, the J gene TRBJ2-5; 8 bases agree with TRBD1. The receptor comes from a human donor who donated a stem cell graft to a child with aplastic anemia. The DNA for the CDR3 is TGTGCCAGCAGCTCCCGGACAGGGAAGAAAGAGACCCAGTACTTC. This encodes CASSSRTGKKETQYF.